The rows below give T cell receptor beta chains drawn from one sample of a study of cytomegalovirus exposure and HLA in healthy donors. TCRdb's table, derived via immunoSEQ multiplex PCR, lists solely in-frame clones and lacks some. The data contain about 130,000 clones, 89% of them singletons. The sample consisted of PBMCs. The receptors were gathered from a woman under 30 in good health and CMV-seronegative. The CDR3 runs from the conserved cysteine through the conserved F or W. A D gene is named only where the DNA matches it firmly. Where a row states a size, it is once, few, many or the class of an expanded clone; other rows omit it.

j_call d_call v_call clone_size cdr3_nt cdr3_aa
TRBJ2-3 TRBD1 TRBV6-5 once TGTGCCAGCAGTTACGAGGGGACAGGTACAGATACGCAGTATTTT CASSYEGTGTDTQYF
TRBJ2-7 TRBD2 TRBV6-4 NA TGTGCCAGCAGTGACTCGTTCGGGAGGGCCGTCCACGAGCAGTACTTC CASSDSFGRAVHEQYF
TRBJ2-5 NA TRBV6-6 NA TGTGCCAGCACCCCAACCCCGGGACTCGTTGGGACCCAGTACTTC CASTPTPGLVGTQYF
TRBJ2-7 NA TRBV5-1 once TGCGCCAGCAGCTTGGGAGACAACTCCTACGAGCAGTACTTC CASSLGDNSYEQYF
TRBJ1-1 NA TRBV19 NA TGTGCCAGTAGTCAGCTGGGGGGACGAACTGAAGCTTTCTTT CASSQLGGRTEAFF
TRBJ2-5 NA TRBV4-1 NA TGCGCCAGCAGCCATACCCCGGGGCAGGGGCGAGAGACCCAGTACTTC CASSHTPGQGRETQYF
TRBJ2-3 TRBD1 TRBV28 once TGTGCCAGCAGTTCGCGACAGGGGGCAACAGATACGCAGTATTTT CASSSRQGATDTQYF
TRBJ1-5 NA TRBV7-6 NA TGTGCCAGCAGCGACTACAATCAGCCCCAGCATTTT CASSDYNQPQHF
TRBJ2-7 TRBD1 TRBV10-3 NA TGTGCCATCTCCTCCGGGACAGGCTCCTACGAGCAGTACTTC CAISSGTGSYEQYF
TRBJ1-5 NA TRBV30 NA TGTGCCTGGAGTGTAGAGGCAGGGCCTCAGCCCCAGCATTTT CAWSVEAGPQPQHF
TRBJ1-1 NA TRBV6-1 NA TGTGCCGCGGTCGAGTGGCTTACCGAGACTGAAGCTTTCTTT CAAVEWLTETEAFF
TRBJ2-2 NA TRBV4-1 NA TGCGCCAGCAGCCAACCTCTAGAGAACACCGGGGAGCTGTTTTTT CASSQPLENTGELFF
TRBJ2-5 TRBD2 TRBV7-6 NA TGTGCCAGCAGCTTAGGACTAGCGGGGCTAGAGACCCAGTACTTC CASSLGLAGLETQYF
TRBJ2-7 NA TRBV11-3 NA TGTGCCAGCAGCCCGACCCACCTCGGGGTACACGAGCAGTACTTC CASSPTHLGVHEQYF
TRBJ1-5 TRBD1 TRBV2 NA TGTGCCAGCAGTCCTTGGTCAGGGGGAAGTAGCAATCAGCCCCAGCATTTT CASSPWSGGSSNQPQHF
TRBJ2-7 TRBD2 TRBV5-1 NA TGCGCCAGCAGCCTTAGCGGGTCTGGCTACGAGCAGTACTTC CASSLSGSGYEQYF
TRBJ1-2 NA TRBV2 few TGTGCCAGCAGAGGGGAACGGACAGTAGGGTACGGCTACACCTTC CASRGERTVGYGYTF
TRBJ1-2 NA TRBV19 NA TGTGCCAGTAGTATACCGACAGGCAACTATGGCTACACCTTC CASSIPTGNYGYTF
TRBJ2-7 NA TRBV19 once TGTGCCAGTAGTATTTCCGGAGATTCCTACGAGCAGTACTTC CASSISGDSYEQYF
TRBJ2-7 NA TRBV14 NA TGTGCCAGCCCCCGAGGTTTGGCGGTGAACGAGCAGTACTTC CASPRGLAVNEQYF
TRBJ2-1 TRBD2 TRBV9 once TGTGCCAGCAGCGTAGGGACTAGCGGGAGCGATGAGCAGTTCTTC CASSVGTSGSDEQFF
TRBJ2-5 TRBD2 TRBV5-1 NA TGCGCCAGCACCTTAGCGGGAGGGGGACAAGAGACCCAGTACTTC CASTLAGGGQETQYF
TRBJ2-1 TRBD2 TRBV9 NA TGTGCCAGCACCCCCAGACTAGCGAGCAATGAGCAGTTCTTC CASTPRLASNEQFF
TRBJ2-1 NA TRBV5-6 once TGTGCCAGCAGCTCGTACAATGAGCAGTTCTTC CASSSYNEQFF
TRBJ1-2 NA TRBV5-4 few TGTGCCAGCAGCGATCTCGGACAGTCTGCGTTTGGCTACACCTTC CASSDLGQSAFGYTF
TRBJ2-7 NA TRBV19 NA TGTGCCAGTAGTATTACTATAGGAGATTACGAGCAGTACTTC CASSITIGDYEQYF
TRBJ2-3 TRBD1 TRBV27 once TGTGCCAGCAGGGGACCGGGACAGGGACCTCGGGATACGCAGTATTTT CASRGPGQGPRDTQYF
TRBJ1-5 NA TRBV9 NA TGTGCCAGCAGCGCAGGGGTCGGGCAGGCTCAACAGCCCCAGCATTTT CASSAGVGQAQQPQHF
TRBJ1-4 TRBD1 TRBV28 NA TGTGCCAGCAGTGGGGACAGTAGTTGGGATGAAAAACTGTTTTTT CASSGDSSWDEKLFF
TRBJ1-4 NA TRBV18 NA TGTGCCAGCTCACCGTCGGTAATTAATGAAAAACTGTTTTTT CASSPSVINEKLFF
TRBJ2-2 NA TRBV11-2 few TGTGCCAGCCGAGGGATCACCGGGGAGCTGTTTTTT CASRGITGELFF
TRBJ2-7 NA TRBV2 few TGTGCCAGCATCGGCAGGGGCTTCTCCTACGAGCAGTACTTC CASIGRGFSYEQYF
TRBJ1-2 NA TRBV5-1 NA TGCGCCAGCAGCTCGAGGTCAGGGATTAACTATGGCTACACCTTC CASSSRSGINYGYTF